This passage covers 29 T cell receptor beta chains from one sample sequenced in a study of cytomegalovirus exposure and HLA in healthy donors. The PCR employed 60 Vbeta primers together with 13 Jbeta primers. Profiled with immunoSEQ multiplex PCR; TCRdb holds only in-frame clones, not every one. Of 130,000 to 150,000 clones listed, roughly 79% are singletons. The material sequenced was PBMCs. Receptor source: a woman in her thirties or forties in good health and CMV-seropositive.

The V and J genes are TRBV7-9 and TRBJ2-7, with D possibly being TRBD2 (6 bases). The CDR3 is 15 residues long. Trimming left V 5 bases short and J 2 bases short, with 16 bases between. Germline values: CDR1 SEHNR, CDR2 FQNEAQ (reference sequence). CDR3 in DNA: TGTGCCAGCAGCCCCCCGGGGAGGCTGACCTACGAGCAGTACTTC. Its protein product is CASSPPGRLTYEQYF.

The chain carries TRBV7-6 and TRBJ1-1; D uncertain. The V end lost 2 bases, the J end lost 4 bases, and 8 bases lay between the germline ends. The CDR3 is 13 residues long. From germline, CDR1 is SGHVS and CDR2 FNYEAQ. The CDR3 DNA reads TGTGCCAGCAGCTTACTGGGCACCACTGAAGCTTTCTTT. Amino acid sequence: CASSLLGTTEAFF.

Remarks on this clone: An end of the junction differs from the germline gene, which may be a read error. This chain links TRBV2 with TRBJ1-2, with 11 bases identical to TRBD1. Looked up from germline, CDR1 is SNHLY and CDR2 is FYNNEI. The CDR3 runs 15 residues. The CDR3: CASREGTGGGYGYTF. In DNA, the CDR3 is TGTGCCAGCAGAGAAGGGACAGGGGGAGGCTATGGCTACACCTTC.

This chain links TRBV4-2 with TRBJ2-3, with unresolved D. Germline V gives CDR1 LGHNA, CDR2 YNFKEQ. This CDR3 region has 16 residues. The V and J ends lost 1 base and 0 bases respectively, with 11 bases between them. CDR3 nucleotides: TGTGCCAGCAGCCAAGGAGCAACTGGTAGCACAGATACGCAGTATTTT. It is translated as CASSQGATGSTDTQYF.

V and J are TRBV27 and TRBJ2-1, with 10 positions matching TRBD1. In germline, CDR1 is MNHEY, CDR2 SMNVEV (reference sequence). The V gene end was trimmed by 3 bases and the J gene end by 6 bases; junction bases not matched to a gene: 2. The CDR3 has 14 amino acids. The CDR3 protein is CASSFGTGVNEQFF. CDR3 DNA sequence: TGTGCCAGCAGTTTCGGGACAGGGGTCAATGAGCAGTTCTTC.

This clone was seen only once. This chain uses TRBV18 with TRBJ2-3, with 12 bases identical to TRBD2. CDR1 and CDR2 (germline): KGHSH, LQKENI. This CDR3 has 15 amino acids. V was clipped by 8 bases and J by 2 bases; unmatched bases: 5. CDR3 region: CASLTSGGVTDTQYF. The CDR3, as DNA: TGTGCCAGCCTGACTAGCGGGGGAGTCACAGATACGCAGTATTTT.

This rearrangement joins TRBV9 to TRBJ1-6; TRBD1 matches at 8 bases. The CDR3 is made up of 15 amino acids. The trim removed 3 bases at V and 5 bases at J, leaving 4 bases unmatched. CDR1 and CDR2 (germline): SGDLS, YYNGEE. CDR3 sequence (DNA): TGTGCCAGCAGCGGTGGACAGGGTCATAATTCACCCCTCCACTTT. It translates to CASSGGQGHNSPLHF. Complete variable domain (other parts from reference TRBV9 and TRBJ1-6): DSGVTQTPKHLITATGQRVTLRCSPRSGDLSVYWYQQSLDQGLQFLIQYYNGEERAKGNILERFSAQQFPDLHSELNLSSLELGDSALYFCASSGGQGHNSPLHFGNGTRLTVT.

The chain has TRBV2 and TRBJ2-3; a possible D gene is TRBD2 (6 bases). CDR3 length: 15 amino acids. The V gene lost 6 bases and the J gene lost 6 bases, with 19 bases spanning the gap. The germline gives CDR1 SNHLY, CDR2 FYNNEI. This CDR3 reads CASRSTGLPTDTQYF. Written as DNA, the CDR3 is TGTGCCAGCAGATCCACGGGACTGCCGACCGATACGCAGTATTTT.

The rearrangement joins TRBV19 to TRBJ2-5; TRBD1 agrees at 9 bases. CDR1 and CDR2 (germline): LNHDA, SQIVND (reference sequence). The CDR3 runs to 14 residues. V was clipped by 5 bases and J by 4 bases; unmatched bases: 5. This CDR3 reads CASSATGGRETQYF. The CDR3 region has the DNA TGTGCCAGTAGTGCAACAGGGGGCCGAGAGACCCAGTACTTC.

The chain joins TRBV28 to TRBJ2-5; 8 bases match TRBD1. The trim removed 3 bases at V and 11 bases at J, leaving 5 bases unmatched. This CDR3 is 12 amino acids long. Germline V gene data show CDR1 as MDHEN and CDR2 as SYDVKM. CDR3 protein: CASSLNRGEQYF. The DNA for the CDR3 is TGTGCCAGCAGTTTGAACAGGGGGGAGCAGTACTTC.

V is TRBV27 and J is TRBJ1-1, with no clear D. V shed 6 bases and J shed 0 bases, with 8 bases lying between them. This CDR3 comprises 13 residues. In germline, CDR1 is MNHEY, CDR2 SMNVEV (reference sequence). The CDR3 loop reads CASSVQMNTEAFF. In DNA form, the CDR3 reads TGTGCCAGCAGCGTACAGATGAACACTGAAGCTTTCTTT.

As regards this clone: A junction end diverges from the germline sequence, so it may reflect a read error. The rearrangement uses TRBV7-9 and TRBJ1-1, with 7 bases fitting TRBD1. From germline, CDR1 is SEHNR and CDR2 FQNEAQ (reference sequence). The CDR3 contains 16 residues. The CDR3 coding sequence is TGTTCCAGCAGCACCGAAAGGGGACAGTTGAACACTGAAGCTTTCTTT. This encodes CSSSTERGQLNTEAFF.

J is TRBJ1-2 and V is TRBV18; the D is unclear. Trimming stripped 3 bases from V and 2 bases from J, with 7 bases between. Germline CDR1 and CDR2: KGHSH and LQKENI. CDR3 size: 13 residues. This CDR3 reads CASSPTENYGYTF. CDR3 in DNA: TGTGCCAGCTCACCCACAGAGAACTATGGCTACACCTTC.

The chain carries TRBV6-1 and TRBJ1-2; D call uncertain. The V gene's germline CDR1 is MNHNS and CDR2 SASEGT. The CDR3 totals 16 residues. Trimming left V 0 bases short and J 5 bases short, with 16 bases between. The CDR3 sequence: CASSEARQRDHYGYTF. The DNA of the CDR3 is TGTGCCAGCAGTGAAGCGCGTCAGCGAGATCATTATGGCTACACCTTC.

Here the CDR3 DNA reads TGTGCCAGCAGCTTAGAAGGGGGCTGGAACACTGAAGCTTTCTTT. Translation gives CASSLEGGWNTEAFF. This sequence joins TRBV11-2 and TRBJ1-1; 7 bases line up with TRBD1. The germline CDR1 and CDR2 sequences are SGHAT and FQNNGV. The junction had 2 bases not matched to a gene; V was cut back by 0 bases and J by 1 base. This CDR3 is 15 amino acids long.

The chain links TRBV6-5 to TRBJ2-3; TRBD2 is a possible D gene (5 bases). V lost 4 bases and J lost 1, with 15 bases in between. Germline lookup yields CDR1 MNHEY and CDR2 SVGAGI. CDR3 size: 16 residues. The CDR3 nucleotides are TGTGCCAGCAGTTCCTTTCTAGCTGGGGGCACAGATACGCAGTATTTT. It translates to CASSSFLAGGTDTQYF.

The chain uses TRBV28 and TRBJ1-2; 8 nucleotides line up with TRBD1. Germline lookup yields CDR1 MDHEN and CDR2 SYDVKM. This CDR3 spans 14 amino acids. The V segment lost 5 bases and the J segment 4 bases; nucleotides outside the gene matches: 6. The CDR3 here is CASSPGQGAYGYTF. The DNA of the CDR3 is TGTGCCAGCAGTCCCGGACAGGGAGCCTATGGCTACACCTTC.

The chain uses TRBV19 and TRBJ1-1, with D maybe TRBD1 (5 bases). The CDR3 consists of 14 residues. Between the trimmed V and J ends, which lost 6 bases and 1 base, there was a span of 12 bases. Germline V gives CDR1 LNHDA, CDR2 SQIVND (reference sequence). CDR3: CASRGGQQNTEAFF. The CDR3 nucleotides are TGTGCCAGTAGGGGTGGACAACAGAACACTGAAGCTTTCTTT.

The chain links TRBV6-1 to TRBJ2-2; D might be TRBD1 (6 bases). V lost 5 bases and J lost 8, with 12 bases in between. The germline CDR1 and CDR2 sequences are MNHNS and SASEGT. There are 13 residues in the CDR3. The CDR3 DNA follows: TGTGCCAGCAGTTTCCAGGGGACGGGGGAGCTGTTTTTT. Protein product: CASSFQGTGELFF.

This chain connects TRBV28 to TRBJ1-4, with 10 bases matching TRBD1. Germline V gene sequence: CDR1 MDHEN, CDR2 SYDVKM. The V segment lost 6 bases and the J segment 6 bases; nucleotides outside the gene matches: 10. The CDR3 runs to 16 residues. CDR3 nucleotide sequence: TGTGCCAGCAGCCCCGACCTCGGGACAGGGGATGAAAAACTGTTTTTT. Protein: CASSPDLGTGDEKLFF.

The V gene is TRBV7-9, the J gene TRBJ1-1; TRBD1 matches 8 bases. The CDR3 covers 17 residues. CDR1 SEHNR and CDR2 FQNEAQ come from the germline V gene (reference sequence). The ends lost 3 bases at V and 5 bases at J; junction bases unmatched: 14. The CDR3 spells CASSFYTGGVILTEAFF. CDR3 sequence (DNA): TGTGCCAGCAGCTTCTACACAGGGGGGGTCATCTTAACTGAAGCTTTCTTT.

The chain uses TRBV27 and TRBJ1-2; D gene unclear. The CDR3 has 14 amino acids. Germline CDR1 MNHEY, CDR2 SMNVEV (reference sequence). V gave up 2 bases and J gave up 5 bases, with 12 bases separating them. CDR3 protein: CASSLGGRGYGYTF. In DNA, the CDR3 is TGTGCCAGCAGTTTAGGAGGCCGCGGATATGGCTACACCTTC.

The chain is built from TRBV5-1 and TRBJ2-3; the D gene is possibly TRBD2 (7 bases). Trimming stripped 4 bases from V and 2 bases from J, with 20 bases between. Germline values: CDR1 SGHRS, CDR2 YFSETQ. This CDR3 spans 17 amino acids. The CDR3 coding sequence is TGCGCCAGCAGCGGGAACCAGGGAGGGGGGATCACAGATACGCAGTATTTT. It encodes CASSGNQGGGITDTQYF.

The chain is built from TRBV11-2 and TRBJ1-2; tentatively, D is TRBD1 (6 bases). Germline CDR1 and CDR2: SGHAT and FQNNGV. V lost 5 bases and J 5 bases, leaving 15 bases between the germline ends. The CDR3 totals 14 residues. CDR3 region: CASSRTELSYGYTF. The CDR3 DNA follows: TGTGCCAGCAGCCGGACAGAGCTAAGTTATGGCTACACCTTC. The variable domain in full, with the rest retrieved from reference TRBV11-2 and TRBJ1-2, is EAGVAQSPRYKIIEKRQSVAFWCNPISGHATLYWYQQILGQGPKLLIQFQNNGVVDDSQLPKDRFSAERLKGVDSTLKIQPAKLEDSAVYLCASSRTELSYGYTFGSGTRLTVV.

The CDR3 reads CASSLQGGYNEQFF. In DNA form, the CDR3 reads TGTGCCAGCAGCTTACAGGGAGGGTACAATGAGCAGTTCTTC. The V and J genes are TRBV7-6 and TRBJ2-1, with 7 bases that match TRBD2. V dropped 2 bases and J dropped 4; count of bases not matched to a gene: 2. Germline V gene sequence: CDR1 SGHVS, CDR2 FNYEAQ. The CDR3 extends over 14 amino acids.

The CDR3 protein is CASSLAPMGQGYEQYF. In DNA form, the CDR3 reads TGTGCCAGCAGCTTAGCCCCCATGGGACAGGGTTACGAGCAGTACTTC. The V and J genes are TRBV7-9 and TRBJ2-5, with 9 bases that match TRBD1. The J call is uncertain, as TRBJ2-7 better fits the DNA end. The CDR3 spans 16 residues. Germline V CDR1 and CDR2: SEHNR, FQNEAQ (reference sequence).

V is TRBV30 and J is TRBJ2-7, with D possibly TRBD2 on 6 matching bases. This CDR3 is built from 13 residues. V was trimmed by 2 bases and J by 3 bases, leaving 11 bases between them. Germline V gene lookup returns CDR1 GTSNPN and CDR2 SVGIG (reference sequence). This CDR3 reads CAWSREVVYEQYF. The CDR3 nucleotides read TGTGCCTGGAGTAGGGAGGTAGTCTACGAGCAGTACTTC.

A few counts support this clone. DNA for the CDR3: TGTGCCAGCAGCGCCCAAGCGGGGGGGCAGACTGAGCAGTTCTTC. Protein product: CASSAQAGGQTEQFF. V gene TRBV9 combines with J gene TRBJ2-1; 10 bases fit TRBD2. There are 15 residues in the CDR3. V was clipped by 3 bases and J by 9 bases; unmatched bases: 9. Germline CDR1 reads SGDLS; CDR2 reads YYNGEE.

This clone was seen a single time. The CDR3 spells CASSPQTGMGEQFF. The DNA for the CDR3 is TGTGCCAGCTCACCGCAAACAGGGATGGGTGAGCAGTTCTTC. This chain uses TRBV18 with TRBJ2-1; D possibly corresponds to TRBD1 (6 bases). This CDR3 is 14 amino acids long. The V end was cut by 3 bases, the J end by 9 bases, with 15 bases between. The V gene's germline CDR1 is KGHSH and CDR2 LQKENI.